The source of this T cell receptor beta chain is a study of cytomegalovirus exposure and HLA in healthy donors. Study summary: Tens of millions of unique TCRs from HLA-typed donors were held in an early release of data. Study findings and constraints: The study found most TCR sequences rare, yet found some public TCRs in many donors. In most subjects, TCR beta sequences reportedly gave accurate predictions of HLA-A and HLA-B alleles. The CMV antigen specificity of a few CMV-associated chains was confirmed through in vitro analysis.

This CDR3 is 11 amino acids long. Germline CDR1 is MNHEY and CDR2 is SVGAGI. Trimming pared 5 bases from V and 11 bases from J, leaving 12 bases between. In the case of this clone: Antigen unknown.

The PCR made use of 60 Vbeta and 13 Jbeta primers. Some clones are missing from TCRdb's copy, which holds only in-frame ones; the method was immunoSEQ multiplex PCR. The profile shows about 110,000 clones, roughly 80% of them singletons. The clonotype originates from a man younger than 45 in good health and CMV-seropositive. The rearrangement uses TRBV6-5 and TRBJ1-1; D is perhaps TRBD1 (5 bases). Material for sequencing was PBMCs. Here the CDR3 reads CASSPREGAFF. CDR3 DNA sequence: TGTGCCAGCAGTCCTAGGGAGGGGGCTTTCTTT.